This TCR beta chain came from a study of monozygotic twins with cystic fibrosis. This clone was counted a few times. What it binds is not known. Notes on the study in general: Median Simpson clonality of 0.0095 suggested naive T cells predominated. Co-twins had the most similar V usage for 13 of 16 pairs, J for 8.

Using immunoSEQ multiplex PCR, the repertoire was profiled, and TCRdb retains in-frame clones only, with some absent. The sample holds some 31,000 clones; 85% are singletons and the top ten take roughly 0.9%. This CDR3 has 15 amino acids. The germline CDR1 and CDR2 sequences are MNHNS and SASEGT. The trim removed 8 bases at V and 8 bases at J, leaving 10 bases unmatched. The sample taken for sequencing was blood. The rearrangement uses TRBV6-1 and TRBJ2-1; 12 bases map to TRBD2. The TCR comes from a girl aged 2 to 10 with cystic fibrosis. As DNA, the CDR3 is TGTGCCAGCTCCCCTAAGACTAGCGGGAGCGATGAGCAGTTCTTC. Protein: CASSPKTSGSDEQFF.